The 26 T cell receptor beta chains below all came from one sample that was sequenced in a study of OX40 agonist ivuxolimab in advanced cancers. Libraries came from the immunoSEQ multiplex PCR assay. TCRdb holds this immuneACCESS table with in-frame rearrangements only. Some clones are missing; in checked studies, unresolved V genes explain under half, and the rest has no known cause. This sample gives roughly 52,000 clones in total; around three quarters of them show up just once. The ten largest make up about 6% of the sample. The specimen comprised CD4+ or CD8+ T cells sorted from blood, sampled in a trial of the OX40 agonist ivuxolimab. The receptors stem from an adult with an advanced solid tumor such as melanoma, head and neck, liver or kidney cancer.

The gene calls are TRBV29-1 and TRBJ2-1, with 9 bases identical to TRBD1. This CDR3 is built from 13 residues. Trimming at V came to 8 bases and at J to 9 bases, leaving 11 bases not matched to a gene. Germline-derived CDR1 and CDR2 are SQVTM and ANQGSEA. CDR3 region: CSIMGQGKAEQFF. CDR3 sequence (DNA): TGCAGCATTATGGGACAGGGTAAGGCTGAGCAGTTCTTC.

V usage is TRBV4-3 and J usage is TRBJ1-1; unclear D gene. This CDR3 has 15 amino acids. V was pared by 2 bases and J by 0 bases, with 10 bases between. CDR1 and CDR2 (germline): LGHNA, YSLEER. As DNA, the CDR3 is TGCGCCAGCAGCCAAATGACTAGTGTGAACACTGAAGCTTTCTTT. It codes for CASSQMTSVNTEAFF.

The gene calls are TRBV19 and TRBJ1-1; D gene ambiguous. There are 13 residues in the CDR3. With 2 bases removed from V and 2 bases from J, the gap between germline ends came to 6 bases. Germline CDR1 reads LNHDA; CDR2 reads SQIVND (reference sequence). The CDR3 sequence is CASSIPLNTEAFF. The CDR3 nucleotides read TGTGCCAGTAGTATACCCCTAAACACTGAAGCTTTCTTT.

The chain is built from TRBV27 and TRBJ2-3; 10 bases agree with TRBD2. Germline CDR1 is MNHEY and CDR2 is SMNVEV (reference sequence). With 3 bases clipped from V and 4 bases from J, the junction kept 10 bases outside the gene matches. CDR3 size: 17 residues. The CDR3 loop reads CASSFSQREGRADTQYF. CDR3 bases: TGTGCCAGCAGTTTCTCCCAGCGGGAGGGTCGGGCAGATACGCAGTATTTT.

The rearrangement uses TRBV19 and TRBJ1-4; TRBD1 agrees at 8 bases. Germline V CDR1 and CDR2: LNHDA, SQIVND (reference sequence). The CDR3 length is 21 residues. V gave up 2 bases and J gave up 0 bases; unmatched junction bases: 17. CDR3 region: CASSIIGGQVPPKATNEKLFF. The CDR3 coding sequence is TGTGCCAGTAGTATAATAGGGGGACAGGTCCCGCCTAAAGCAACTAATGAAAAACTGTTTTTT.

The rearrangement uses TRBV28 and TRBJ1-4; 7 nucleotides line up with TRBD1. The V gene's germline CDR1 is MDHEN and CDR2 SYDVKM. Trimming cost V 5 bases and J 4 bases; bases outside gene matches: 10. CDR3 size: 16 residues. In nucleotides, the CDR3 is TGTGCCAGCAGTACACCCAGCAGGGGGAGTAATGAAAAACTGTTTTTT. This sequence encodes CASSTPSRGSNEKLFF.

This sequence joins TRBV7-2 and TRBJ2-7; 13 bases line up with TRBD2. V was pared by 3 bases and J by 0 bases, with 11 bases of the junction left unmatched. This CDR3 comprises 19 residues. Germline V lookup: CDR1 SGHTA, CDR2 FQGNSA. CDR3 sequence: CASSFPAGLAGRDSYEQYF. The DNA for the CDR3 is TGTGCCAGCAGCTTCCCCGCGGGACTAGCGGGGAGAGACTCCTACGAGCAGTACTTC.

This rearrangement joins TRBV9 to TRBJ1-2, with 8 positions matching TRBD1. The germline V gene encodes CDR1 SGDLS and CDR2 YYNGEE. The CDR3 length is 14 residues. After removal of 2 bases from V and 6 bases from J, the junction contained 6 bases not matched to a gene. The CDR3 loop reads CASSVLDREDGYTF. The CDR3 nucleotides are TGTGCCAGCAGCGTCCTGGACAGGGAGGATGGCTACACCTTC.

The V gene is TRBV25-1, the J gene TRBJ1-2; 10 bases match TRBD1. Germline lookup yields CDR1 MGHDK and CDR2 SYGVNS. V dropped 4 bases and J dropped 4; count of bases not matched to a gene: 9. This CDR3 comprises 16 residues. CDR3 nucleotides: TGTGCCAGCAGTGCGTCCGGGACAGGGGCCTTCTATGGCTACACCTTC. It codes for CASSASGTGAFYGYTF.

This sequence joins TRBV5-1 and TRBJ1-2; D perhaps matches TRBD1 (5 bases). CDR1 and CDR2 from the germline V gene are SGHRS and YFSETQ. The CDR3 is 13 residues long. Trimming cost V 3 bases and J 8 bases, with 14 bases left between them. Here the CDR3 DNA reads TGCGCCAGCAGCTCCCGGGACGGTTCGGGCTACACCTTC. The encoded protein is CASSSRDGSGYTF.

The J gene is TRBJ1-3, the V gene TRBV5-6; the D is unclear. The CDR3 sequence is 14 residues long. The germline V gene encodes CDR1 SGHDT and CDR2 YYEEEE. Trimming stripped 0 bases from V and 0 bases from J, with 4 bases between. The CDR3: CASSLDNSGNTIYF. The CDR3 nucleotides read TGTGCCAGCAGCTTGGACAACTCTGGAAACACCATATATTTT.

The chain joins TRBV7-2 to TRBJ1-2; D not resolved. The CDR3 covers 14 residues. Germline V CDR1 and CDR2: SGHTA, FQGNSA. Trimming cost V 0 bases and J 3 bases, with 8 bases left between them. The CDR3: CASSLAGRDYGYTF. Written as DNA, the CDR3 is TGTGCCAGCAGCTTAGCGGGCCGTGACTATGGCTACACCTTC.

The J gene is TRBJ2-5, the V gene TRBV6-5; D remains ambiguous. The CDR3 spans 14 residues. Germline V lookup: CDR1 MNHEY, CDR2 SVGAGI. V was pared by 0 bases and J by 5 bases, with 10 bases between. The CDR3 loop reads CASSYSITGETQYF. DNA of the CDR3: TGTGCCAGCAGTTACTCGATAACGGGCGAGACCCAGTACTTC.

The chain links TRBV15 to TRBJ1-1, with D hard to call. This CDR3 spans 15 amino acids. Trimming stripped 0 bases from V and 0 bases from J, with 8 bases between. The V gene's germline CDR1 is LNHNV and CDR2 YYDKDF (reference sequence). As DNA, the CDR3 is TGTGCCACCAGCAGAGATCGACGGTTGAACACTGAAGCTTTCTTT. It codes for CATSRDRRLNTEAFF.

This clone is labeled as medium-sized. The chain recombines TRBV5-1 with TRBJ2-1; 9 bases line up with TRBD2. Per germline, CDR1 SGHRS and CDR2 YFSETQ. J lost 4 bases, V lost 4 bases, and 9 bases had no gene match. The CDR3 is 16 amino acids. The CDR3 nucleotides are TGCGCCAGCAGCAAGATAGCGGGAGCGGAATACAATGAGCAGTTCTTC. Protein: CASSKIAGAEYNEQFF.

The chain employs TRBV19 and TRBJ2-7; D might be TRBD1 (5 bases). The CDR3 is 11 amino acids. Trimming removed 7 bases from V and 7 bases from J, with 11 bases in between. CDR1 and CDR2 from the germline V gene are LNHDA and SQIVND (reference sequence). CDR3 sequence (DNA): TGTGCCAGTAAGGGGTTGTGGGAGCAGTACTTC. As protein: CASKGLWEQYF.

This rearrangement joins TRBV7-8 to TRBJ1-2; D may be TRBD1 (5 bases). The V gene's germline CDR1 is SGHVS and CDR2 FQNEAQ. Trimming left V 6 bases short and J 7 bases short, with 21 bases between. The CDR3 loop spans 15 amino acids. DNA of the CDR3: TGTGCCAGCAGACAAGGACGGGGGGATATGAGTGGCTACACCTTC. Translated, it gives CASRQGRGDMSGYTF.

The J gene is TRBJ1-2, the V gene TRBV6-6, with D perhaps TRBD1 (6 bases). Between the trimmed V and J ends, which lost 7 bases and 5 bases, there was a span of 17 bases. The CDR3 length is 14 residues. Per the germline V gene, CDR1 is MNHNY and CDR2 is SVGAGI (reference sequence). This chain's CDR3 is CASTPQGQMYGYTF. CDR3 nucleotide sequence: TGTGCCAGCACCCCCCAGGGGCAAATGTATGGCTACACCTTC.

The chain links TRBV18 to TRBJ1-1, with D maybe TRBD1 (6 bases). This CDR3 is built from 15 residues. Germline V gives CDR1 KGHSH, CDR2 LQKENI. V was pared by 2 bases and J by 3 bases, with 13 bases between. The CDR3 DNA reads TGTGCCAGCTCACCAGGGCAGGGGTTGGACACTGAAGCTTTCTTT. Its protein product is CASSPGQGLDTEAFF.

The chain joins TRBV2 to TRBJ2-5; TRBD1 agrees at 8 bases. This CDR3 spans 13 amino acids. Germline loops: CDR1 SNHLY, CDR2 FYNNEI. Germline trimming cut 7 bases from V and 4 bases from J; bases unmatched to any gene: 5. CDR3 sequence: CASTRQGSETQYF. DNA for the CDR3: TGTGCCAGCACCCGACAGGGGTCAGAGACCCAGTACTTC.

This chain links TRBV28 with TRBJ1-2; a weak D match, TRBD1 (5 bases). The CDR3 consists of 14 residues. Trimming shortened V by 3 bases and J by 8 bases, and 16 bases separated the two germline ends. Germline CDR1 MDHEN, CDR2 SYDVKM. CDR3 nucleotides: TGTGCCAGCAGTTTTGGGGGAGCGGCGGGAGGCTACACCTTC. Translating gives CASSFGGAAGGYTF.

This sequence joins TRBV11-2 and TRBJ2-7, with D possibly called TRBD1 or TRBD2 (7 bases each). The CDR3 totals 14 residues. Germline V gene lookup returns CDR1 SGHAT and CDR2 FQNNGV. The V and J ends lost 5 bases and 7 bases respectively, with 18 bases between them. The CDR3 coding sequence is TGTGCCAGCAGCGAGCAGGGGGGGGTTGGGGAGCAGTACTTC. It encodes CASSEQGGVGEQYF.

V and J are TRBV27 and TRBJ2-3; D may be TRBD1 (5 bases). Trimming took 6 bases from V and 2 from J, leaving 21 bases between them. The germline V gene encodes CDR1 MNHEY and CDR2 SMNVEV (reference sequence). The CDR3 totals 17 residues. The CDR3 loop is CASSHRQLKSSTDTQYF. In DNA, the CDR3 is TGTGCCAGCAGCCATAGACAGCTAAAAAGCTCCACAGATACGCAGTATTTT.

The genes are TRBV9 and TRBJ2-2; 7 bases fit TRBD1. Germline trimming cut 3 bases from V and 3 bases from J; bases unmatched to any gene: 5. Germline V lookup: CDR1 SGDLS, CDR2 YYNGEE. The CDR3 contains 15 residues. The CDR3 sequence is CASSAGQDHTGELFF. CDR3 bases: TGTGCCAGCAGCGCAGGACAGGATCACACCGGGGAGCTGTTTTTT.

The chain links TRBV28 to TRBJ2-7; TRBD1 might be the D (6 bases). The CDR3 is 13 residues long. CDR1 is MDHEN and CDR2 is SYDVKM in the germline V gene. Trimming cost V 3 bases and J 3 bases, with 9 bases left between them. CDR3 sequence: CASSLGQLYEQYF. CDR3 nucleotides: TGTGCCAGCAGTTTGGGACAACTCTACGAGCAGTACTTC. The whole variable domain, remainder taken from reference TRBV28 and TRBJ2-7, is DVKVTQSSRYLVKRTGEKVFLECVQDMDHENMFWYRQDPGLGLRLIYFSYDVKMKEKGDIPEGYSVSREKKERFSLILESASTNQTSMYLCASSLGQLYEQYFGPGTRLTVT.

The chain carries TRBV14 and TRBJ2-7; TRBD1 is a possible D gene (6 bases). Trimming took off 5 bases at V and 2 bases at J, with 16 bases between the two ends. CDR1 is SGHDN and CDR2 is FVKESK in the germline V gene. The CDR3 spans 15 residues. As DNA, the CDR3 is TGTGCCAGCAGCTACTCTACAGGGAATCCCTACGAGCAGTACTTC. The encoded protein is CASSYSTGNPYEQYF.